The rows below give T cell receptor beta chains drawn from one sample of a study of blood T cells in healthy people across ages. A single record per CDR3 protein comes from TCRdb applying MiXCR to the 5' RACE reads. The sample consists of roughly 700,000 distinct CDR3 sequences, roughly 50% of them appearing once. The sample comprised blood. The receptors stem from a woman between 55 and 75 years old in good health. CDR3s leave out the opening cysteine and the closing phenylalanine or tryptophan. Fields, in order: D gene, J gene, V gene, CDR3 protein. A D gene is named only where the DNA matches it firmly.

>TRBD1|TRBJ2-3|TRBV5-8
ASSSTGIGTDTQY
>NA|TRBJ1-6|TRBV6-2/TRBV6-3
ASSEGRTNSPLH
>TRBD2|TRBJ2-3|TRBV28
ASSSPGTTTDTQY
>NA|TRBJ2-1|TRBV6-2/TRBV6-3
ASSPPGRASPYNEQF
>NA|TRBJ2-7|TRBV2
ASSRKGSGPYEQY
>NA|TRBJ2-5|TRBV5-1
ASSLVVQETQY
>NA|TRBJ1-3|TRBV12-3/TRBV12-4
ASSHLSGRNTIY
>NA|TRBJ2-7|TRBV7-2
ASSLAGTSSTYEQY
>TRBD1|TRBJ1-2|TRBV20-1
SASPDRRDGYT
>NA|TRBJ2-7|TRBV15
ATSRAAGYEQY
>NA|TRBJ2-5|TRBV10-3
AISLSPEETQY
>TRBD1|TRBJ1-4|TRBV7-8
ASSSDRVWKDKSTENEKLF
>NA|TRBJ2-7|TRBV28
ASSLGWASIRYEQY
>NA|TRBJ2-7|TRBV28
ASSNSLRDWSSYEQY
>NA|TRBJ1-1|TRBV29-1
SVEDWNPEAF
>NA|TRBJ1-4|TRBV7-2
ASSLYVNEKLF
>NA|TRBJ2-5|TRBV28
TSSFRARGVETQY
>TRBD2|TRBJ2-7|TRBV6-1
ASSVQTSGNYDEQY
>NA|TRBJ2-1|TRBV20-1
SARIIVGGLNNEQF
>NA|TRBJ2-7|TRBV27
ASSWVASSYEQY
>TRBD1|TRBJ2-5|TRBV6-6
ATMDRGGTYEQY
>TRBD1|TRBJ1-6|TRBV13
ASSHRGSYNSPLH
>NA|TRBJ2-5|TRBV7-2
ASSRDMQQETQY
>NA|TRBJ2-1|TRBV30
AWSVPLAEQF
>NA|TRBJ2-7|TRBV29-1
SVRAGRGSYEQY
>NA|TRBJ2-3|TRBV5-1
ASSPQQGGMDTQY
>NA|TRBJ2-5|TRBV4-3
ASSQGVYRSQETQY
>NA|TRBJ2-7|TRBV18
ASSPRPTYEQY
>NA|TRBJ2-7|TRBV20-1
SARDGYNEQY
>NA|TRBJ2-3|TRBV20-1
SAEEKWGRGTQY
>NA|TRBJ1-2|TRBV12-3/TRBV12-4
ASSLFGFDGYT
>NA|TRBJ1-5|TRBV7-2
ASSFQGSNQPQH
>TRBD2|TRBJ2-1|TRBV5-4
ASSLAVASGNYNEQF
>NA|TRBJ2-1|TRBV7-8
ASSSLGGLPADYEQF
>NA|TRBJ2-3|TRBV29-1
SVATVTGMRDTQY
>TRBD2|TRBJ2-1|TRBV24-1
ATSDPRGSSYNEQF
>NA|TRBJ1-4|TRBV7-2
ASSLTRQEGEKLF
>NA|NA|TRBV11-3
ASGDTSSGRNEQY
>NA|NA|TRBV7-9
ASSLWEGEQY
>TRBD1|TRBJ1-2|TRBV4-1
ASSPGTAVNYGYT
>NA|TRBJ2-7|TRBV21-1
ASSKVFSQGFYEQY
>NA|TRBJ2-7|TRBV20-1
SARDQGRAVYEQY
>NA|NA|TRBV7-6
ASSAGTDYEQY
>NA|NA|TRBV12-3/TRBV12-4
ASSLVSGPLSYEQY
>NA|TRBJ1-2|TRBV7-8
ASSLEHHAGNYGHT
>TRBD1|TRBJ2-3|TRBV4-3
ASSQENRGSPQY
>NA|TRBJ2-7|TRBV5-1
ASSLVGTSLFYEQY
>NA|TRBJ2-5|TRBV5-1
ASTTRTQYNEQY
>TRBD2|TRBJ2-5|TRBV20-1
SASAGGFQEAQY
>NA|TRBJ2-5|TRBV20-1
SAITLQGPLKETQY
>NA|TRBJ1-1|TRBV6-2/TRBV6-3
ASSYGGPEAF
>TRBD1|TRBJ2-1|TRBV10-3
AAGQGSYNEQF